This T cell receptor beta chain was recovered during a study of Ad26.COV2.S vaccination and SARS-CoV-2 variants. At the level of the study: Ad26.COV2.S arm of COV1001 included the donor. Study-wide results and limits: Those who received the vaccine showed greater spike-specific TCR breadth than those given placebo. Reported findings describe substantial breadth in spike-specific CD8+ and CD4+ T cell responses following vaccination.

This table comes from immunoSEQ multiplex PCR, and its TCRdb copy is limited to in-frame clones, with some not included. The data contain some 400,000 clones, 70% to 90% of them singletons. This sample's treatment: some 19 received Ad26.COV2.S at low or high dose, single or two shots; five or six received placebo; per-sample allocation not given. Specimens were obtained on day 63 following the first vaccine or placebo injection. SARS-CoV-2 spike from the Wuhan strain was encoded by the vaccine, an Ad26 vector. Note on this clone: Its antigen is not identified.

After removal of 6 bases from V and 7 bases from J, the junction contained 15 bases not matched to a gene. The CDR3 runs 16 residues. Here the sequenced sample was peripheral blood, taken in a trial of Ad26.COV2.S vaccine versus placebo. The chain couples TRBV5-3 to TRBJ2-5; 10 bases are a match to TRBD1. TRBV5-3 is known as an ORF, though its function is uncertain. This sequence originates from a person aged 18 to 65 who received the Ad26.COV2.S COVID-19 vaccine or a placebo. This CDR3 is CARNPKTGGDCVTQYF. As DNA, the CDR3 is TGTGCCAGAAATCCCAAGACAGGGGGCGACTGTGTGACCCAGTACTTC.